These 3 T cell receptor beta chains originate from one sample sequenced in a study of OX40 agonist ivuxolimab in advanced cancers. Sequenced by immunoSEQ multiplex PCR; TCRdb stores in-frame clones only, minus some. The sample has about 71,000 clones; about 93% are singletons. The specimen comprised CD4+ or CD8+ T cells sorted from blood, sampled in a trial of the OX40 agonist ivuxolimab. The receptors stem from an adult with an advanced solid tumor such as melanoma, head and neck, liver or kidney cancer.

This clone occurred a few times. The chain recombines TRBV19 with TRBJ2-1, with 10 bases identical to TRBD2. Per germline, CDR1 LNHDA and CDR2 SQIVND (reference sequence). This CDR3 spans 15 amino acids. The J segment lost 6 bases and the V segment lost 5 bases, leaving 7 bases of the junction unmatched. CDR3 sequence: CASSWGLANRNEQFF. CDR3 DNA sequence: TGTGCCAGTAGTTGGGGACTAGCGAACCGCAATGAGCAGTTCTTC.

The chain employs TRBV6-1 and TRBJ2-1; no clear D. Germline CDR1 and CDR2: MNHNS and SASEGT. With 1 base removed from V and 0 bases from J, the gap between germline ends came to 13 bases. This CDR3 has 17 residues. The CDR3 spells CASSEERLLTSYNEQFF. CDR3 nucleotides: TGTGCCAGCAGTGAAGAGAGGCTCCTAACCTCCTACAATGAGCAGTTCTTC.

The chain combines TRBV19 with TRBJ1-2; 8 bases agree with TRBD1. Germline trimming cut 6 bases from V and 3 bases from J; bases unmatched to any gene: 18. Germline CDR1 reads LNHDA; CDR2 reads SQIVND (reference sequence). This CDR3 has 18 amino acids. Here the CDR3 DNA reads TGTGCCAGTAGCATAAGAGCGACAGGGGCCCCGATGGACTATGGCTACACCTTC. As protein: CASSIRATGAPMDYGYTF.